The T cell receptor beta chain described here comes from a study of shared clonotypes between healthy human individuals. This CDR3 is 14 amino acids long. Germline V gene data show CDR1 as SGHTS and CDR2 as YDEGEE. V lost 4 bases to trimming and J lost 6 bases; unmatched junction nucleotides: 7. Note on this clone: The antigen remains undetermined.

The study's findings and limits: Non-shared clonotypes had lower generation probabilities than those shared by all four donors.

Sorted-subset replicate PCRs used 200 ng of genomic DNA. This amount corresponded to tens of thousands of T cell genomes. Clones were read by immunoSEQ multiplex PCR, and TCRdb kept only the in-frame ones, dropping some. The sample includes over a million clones, approximately 98% seen only once; the top ten take 0.45%. The source is a man aged 25-45 years in good health. The material sequenced was naive CD4+ T cells sorted from blood. The subset was: CD45RA+ positively selected. The chain is built from TRBV5-8 and TRBJ2-7, with 10 bases aligning to TRBD1. The CDR3 coding sequence is TGTGCCAGCAGCCGGGACAGGGGAACGCCCGAGCAGTACTTC. It specifies CASSRDRGTPEQYF.